Each of the 23 T cell receptor beta chains below was sequenced from the same sample in a study of glioma-infiltrating T cells. Amplification of TCR alpha and beta CDR3 regions from RNA used iRepertoire nested multiplex PCR. TCRdb recomputed calls from the multiplex PCR reads with MiXCR, one row per CDR3 protein. The repertoire holds about 210,000 distinct CDR3 sequences, with roughly a third as singletons. The material sequenced was glioma tissue, nonneoplastic brain tissue, or PBMCs (not recorded which). The origin of the receptors is a human donor with low-grade glioma or glioblastoma, undergoing nonglioma brain surgery, or in good health (not recorded which).

About this clonotype: With a much larger clone just one base away, this may be a read error. The chain carries TRBV10-3 and TRBJ1-1; D might be TRBD1 (5 bases). V lost 3 bases, J lost 11 bases, and 16 bases lay in between. This CDR3 has 13 amino acids. Germline V gene sequence: CDR1 ENHRY, CDR2 SYGVKD. The CDR3 nucleotides read TGTGCCATCAGTGAAGGGGCAATGAGCTTTGCTTTCTTT. Translating gives CAISEGAMSFAFF.

Comment on this clonotype: Without the conserved terminal phenylalanine or tryptophan, this CDR3 likely stems from a read error. The chain recombines TRBV18 with TRBJ2-7; TRBD1 matches 7 bases. Judging by the DNA end, TRBJ1-2 fits better; the J call may be wrong. CDR3 size: 15 residues. Germline V gene sequence: CDR1 KGHSH, CDR2 LQKENI. CDR3 sequence: CASSPRQGKDDGYTL. As DNA, the CDR3 is TGTGCCAGCTCACCAAGACAGGGCAAGGACGATGGCTACACCCTC.

This clonotype has more than one count but fewer than ten. The chain is built from TRBV7-3 and TRBJ2-2; no firm D call. CDR3 length: 15 residues. V lost 9 bases, J lost 7 bases, and 21 bases lay in between. Germline CDR1 is SGHTA and CDR2 is FQGTGA. CDR3 DNA: TGTGCCAGTAGTCCCAGTTTGGCGCAGAACGGGGAGCTGTTTTTT. It is translated as CASSPSLAQNGELFF. Combining the CDR3 with reference TRBV7-3 and TRBJ2-2 gives the whole variable domain GAGVSQTPSNKVTEKGKYVELRCDPISGHTALYWYRQSLGQGPEFLIYFQGTGAADDSGLPNDRFFAVRPEGSVSTLKIQRTERGDSAVYLCASSPSLAQNGELFFGEGSRLTVL.

This clonotype was counted at least ten times. This chain uses TRBV4-3 with TRBJ2-3; D unresolved. This CDR3 comprises 13 residues. Germline V CDR1 and CDR2: LGHNA, YSLEER. Trimming left V 3 bases short and J 1 base short, with 5 bases between. This CDR3 reads CASSQQGTDTQYF. CDR3 bases: TGCGCCAGCAGCCAGCAGGGCACAGATACGCAGTATTTT.

As to this clonotype: A much larger clone lies one base from this, so it may be a read error. The chain combines TRBV6-1 with TRBJ2-7, with 7 nucleotides matching TRBD2. The V and J ends lost 10 bases and 7 bases, in that order; junction bases with no gene match: 13. The germline V gene has CDR1 MNHNS and CDR2 SASEGT. The CDR3 sequence is 13 residues long. CDR3 nucleotide sequence: TGTGCCATCGGGGGGAGCTCCTACAATGAGCAGTACTTC. It codes for CAIGGSSYNEQYF.

A word on this clonotype: A much larger clone is a single base away; this may be a read error. This chain connects TRBV7-9 to TRBJ1-1, with 7 bases aligning to TRBD1. The CDR3 sequence is 15 residues long. CDR1 SEHNR and CDR2 FQNEAQ come from the germline V gene (reference sequence). CDR3 DNA sequence: TGTGCCAACAGCCAGGGGGACAGAGGAAACACTGAAGCTTTCTTT. It translates to CANSQGDRGNTEAFF.

In this sample, this clonotype turned up many times. The chain combines TRBV20-1 with TRBJ2-1; D is ambiguous. The CDR3 is made up of 14 amino acids. CDR1 and CDR2 (germline): DFQATT, SNEGSKA (reference sequence). V lost 0 bases to trimming and J lost 8 bases, with 14 bases between them. The CDR3 here is CSARDNRNADEQFF. The CDR3 bases are TGCAGTGCTAGAGATAACCGTAATGCGGATGAGCAGTTCTTC.

The rearrangement joins TRBV9 to TRBJ2-7; 8 positions agree with TRBD2. Trimming cost V 7 bases and J 7 bases; bases outside gene matches: 10. The CDR3 extends over 13 amino acids. Looked up from germline, CDR1 is SGDLS and CDR2 is YYNGEE. This chain's CDR3 is CASAGTSEPEQYF. Written as DNA, the CDR3 is TGTGCCAGCGCCGGGACTAGTGAGCCTGAGCAGTACTTC. The entire variable domain, with the rest obtained from reference TRBV9 and TRBJ2-7, is as follows: DSGVTQTPKHLITATGQRVTLRCSPRSGDLSVYWYQQSLDQGLQFLIQYYNGEERAKGNILERFSAQQFPDLHSELNLSSLELGDSALYFCASAGTSEPEQYFGPGTRLTVT.

Points on this clonotype: A much larger clonotype is one base distant, so this may be a read error. The rearrangement uses TRBV13 and TRBJ2-3, with 7 bases that match TRBD2. Germline V lookup: CDR1 PRHDT, CDR2 FYEKMQ (reference sequence). The CDR3 consists of 14 residues. CDR3 residues: CASSPGLTTDTKYF. The CDR3 nucleotides are TGTGCCAGCAGCCCGGGACTAACGACAGATACGAAGTATTTT.

This clonotype came up many times. CDR3 sequence: CASSIDSKNIQYF. The CDR3 bases are TGTGCCAGCTCTATAGATTCCAAAAACATTCAGTACTTC. This chain uses TRBV2 with TRBJ2-4, with D uncertain. V lost 8 bases to trimming and J lost 2 bases, with 10 bases between them. The CDR3 sequence is 13 residues long. CDR1 SNHLY and CDR2 FYNNEI come from the germline V gene.

Ten or more counts support this clonotype. The J gene is TRBJ2-3, the V gene TRBV7-9; 8 bases are shared with TRBD2. Germline assignment: CDR1 SEHNR and CDR2 FQNEAQ (reference sequence). The CDR3 covers 15 residues. V was clipped by 6 bases and J by 4 bases; unmatched bases: 9. CDR3 residues: CASRKSGSVPDTQYF. The CDR3 region has the DNA TGTGCCAGCAGGAAGAGCGGGAGTGTGCCAGATACGCAGTATTTT.

The rearrangement joins TRBV19 to TRBJ2-5; TRBD2 is a possible D gene (6 bases). The V end lost 1 base, the J end lost 7 bases, and 10 bases lay between the germline ends. The CDR3 runs 13 residues. From germline, CDR1 is LNHDA and CDR2 SQIVND (reference sequence). The CDR3: CASSIGLGGTQYF. CDR3 bases: TGTGCCAGTAGTATAGGGTTGGGAGGGACCCAGTACTTC.

The rearrangement uses TRBV29-1 and TRBJ2-7; D might be TRBD2 (5 bases). CDR3 length: 11 residues. From germline, CDR1 is SQVTM and CDR2 ANQGSEA. Trimming shortened V by 7 bases and J by 6 bases, and 13 bases separated the two germline ends. The CDR3 spells CSGLTEGEQYF. The DNA for the CDR3 is TGCAGCGGCCTGACTGAGGGCGAGCAGTACTTC.

The genes are TRBV19 and TRBJ1-5, with D unresolved. CDR1 and CDR2 (germline): LNHDA, SQIVND (reference sequence). CDR3 size: 18 residues. V dropped 1 base and J dropped 2 bases, with 18 bases sitting between them. DNA for the CDR3: TGTGCCAGTAGTATAGTGTCCGGACTACTAAAAGGCAATCAGCCCCAGCATTTT. Translation gives CASSIVSGLLKGNQPQHF.

This clonotype was observed a single time. The junction shows a germline mismatch at one end, possibly a read error. The chain uses TRBV27 and TRBJ1-1; D is possibly TRBD1 (6 bases). CDR1 is MNHEY, CDR2 SMNVEV, per germline (reference sequence). This CDR3 contains 16 residues. For the CDR3, the DNA is TGTGCCAGCAGTTCCCCCGGGACAACCGTGAACACTAAAGCTTTCTTT. Its protein is CASSSPGTTVNTKAFF.

This clonotype appeared many times. The rearrangement uses TRBV19 and TRBJ1-5, with unresolved D. Trimming removed 3 bases at V and 4 bases at J, with 10 bases between. Per germline, CDR1 LNHDA and CDR2 SQIVND (reference sequence). CDR3 length: 14 residues. CDR3 residues: CASSIGGPNQPQHF. CDR3 nucleotide sequence: TGTGCCAGTAGTATCGGAGGGCCAAATCAGCCCCAGCATTTT.

Notes on this clonotype: A much larger clone is a single base away; this may be a read error. The chain links TRBV7-9 to TRBJ2-5; no clear D. Germline lookup yields CDR1 SEHNR and CDR2 FQNEAQ (reference sequence). This CDR3 is built from 14 residues. The CDR3 loop reads CASKQTTVQGTQYF. In nucleotides, the CDR3 is TGTGCCAGCAAACAAACGACTGTCCAAGGGACCCAGTACTTC.

This clonotype was recorded at least ten times. The chain has TRBV18 and TRBJ2-5; D is unresolved. The germline V and J ends were trimmed by 2 bases and 5 bases, with 6 bases remaining between them. This CDR3 has 12 residues. CDR1 and CDR2 from the germline V gene are KGHSH and LQKENI. DNA of the CDR3: TGTGCCAGCTCACCAGAGAGGGAGACCCAGTACTTC. Translated, it gives CASSPERETQYF.

There are a few counts of this clonotype. The V call is TRBV5-4, the J call TRBJ1-2; TRBD1 is a possible D gene (5 bases). Trimming removed 1 base at V and 9 bases at J, with 16 bases between. This CDR3 comprises 14 residues. From germline, CDR1 is SGHNT and CDR2 YYREEE (reference sequence). CDR3 residues: CASSLRRGTSSYTF. The CDR3 nucleotides are TGTGCCAGCAGCTTGCGCCGCGGGACCTCTAGCTACACCTTC.

The chain recombines TRBV10-3 with TRBJ2-7; 14 bases agree with TRBD2. The germline gives CDR1 ENHRY, CDR2 SYGVKD. This CDR3 comprises 17 residues. V lost 4 bases to trimming and J lost 3 bases; unmatched junction nucleotides: 8. The CDR3, as DNA: TGTGCCATCAGTGGAGGGACTAGCGGGAGCACGGTCTACGAGCAGTACTTC. The encoded protein is CAISGGTSGSTVYEQYF.

This clonotype was found many times. DNA for the CDR3: TGCGCCAGCAGCCAAGTGCACGGAGTCTACGAGCAGTACTTC. Translation gives CASSQVHGVYEQYF. The chain employs TRBV4-1 and TRBJ2-7; no reliable D call. V dropped 1 base and J dropped 3 bases, with 10 bases sitting between them. Germline CDR1 MGHRA, CDR2 YSYEKL. This CDR3 is built from 14 residues.

The CDR3, as DNA: TGTGCCAGCAGCAAAAGGGACAGGGATACACCCCTCCACTTT. The encoded protein is CASSKRDRDTPLHF. The chain has TRBV27 and TRBJ1-6; TRBD1 matches 9 bases. Germline V gives CDR1 MNHEY, CDR2 SMNVEV (reference sequence). The CDR3 covers 14 residues. J gave up 11 bases and V 6 bases, and 8 bases lay outside the gene matches.

This chain links TRBV29-1 with TRBJ2-7; D might be TRBD1 (6 bases). CDR1 is SQVTM and CDR2 is ANQGSEA in the germline V gene. Trimming left V 6 bases short and J 6 bases short, with 18 bases between. The length of the CDR3 is 13 residues. CDR3 sequence reads: CSVNRVGSGEQYF. The CDR3 DNA reads as TGCAGCGTCAACAGGGTTGGTTCGGGCGAGCAGTACTTC.